This TCR beta chain was documented in a study of Ad26.COV2.S vaccination and SARS-CoV-2 variants. Study-level background: Ad26.COV2.S arm of COV1001 included the donor. By the intramuscular route, Ad26.COV2.S was given once, or twice 56 days apart. General study points: Overall T cell responses may have been underestimated by the analyses of TCR breadth and depth.

Assay: immunoSEQ multiplex PCR; the TCRdb copy retains only in-frame clones and omits some. The table has about 350,000 clones, about 89% seen once. With respect to this clone: Antigen unknown.

Described treatment: roughly 18 received Ad26.COV2.S at low or high dose, single or two shots; about 5 received placebo; per-sample allocation not given. All samples were drawn on day 63, counting from the first vaccine or placebo injection. This CDR3 spans 15 amino acids. V was shortened by 5 bases and J by 2 bases, with 15 bases between the two germline ends. Looked up from germline, CDR1 is SGHTA and CDR2 is FQGNSA. The source material was peripheral blood, sampled in a trial of Ad26.COV2.S vaccine versus placebo. This chain links TRBV7-2 with TRBJ1-1; possibly TRBD1 for D (6 bases). This clonotype was sampled from a person between 18 and 60 years old who received the Ad26.COV2.S COVID-19 vaccine or a placebo. This chain's CDR3 is CASSPTTGFNTEAFF. For the CDR3, the DNA is TGTGCCAGCAGCCCGACGACAGGATTCAACACTGAAGCTTTCTTT.